The 18 T cell receptor beta chains listed next were all sequenced from one sample in a study of CD8+CD57+ T cells in acquired aplastic anemia. Investigators profiled TCR beta VDJ and CDR3 from genomic DNA template. Using its own MiXCR run on the reads, TCRdb lists one record per CDR3 protein. The table has a few hundred thousand distinct CDR3 sequences, roughly half seen once. Sequenced input: sorted CD4+, CD8+, or CD8+CD57+ T cells (not recorded which) from PBMCs. All receptors come from a human donor with severe aplastic anemia or a healthy control (not recorded which).

This chain connects TRBV5-5 to TRBJ2-7; 9 nucleotides align to TRBD2. Looked up from germline, CDR1 is SGHKS and CDR2 is YYEKEE (reference sequence). The CDR3 runs 14 residues. V dropped 0 bases and J dropped 6; count of bases not matched to a gene: 4. CDR3 nucleotide sequence: TGTGCCAGCAGCTTGGAACTAGCGGGCGTCGAGCAGTACTTC. Its protein product is CASSLELAGVEQYF.

The V and J genes are TRBV7-6 and TRBJ2-7, with D perhaps assigned TRBD1 or TRBD2 (5 bases each). The CDR3 runs to 14 residues. Germline lookup yields CDR1 SGHVS and CDR2 FNYEAQ. V was clipped by 4 bases and J by 6 bases, with 16 bases between them. The CDR3 nucleotides are TGTGCCAGCAGCTCCACCGGGGCCACCGCCGAGCAGTACTTC. Protein: CASSSTGATAEQYF.

The J gene is TRBJ2-2, the V gene TRBV7-8; the D is unclear. The germline V gene encodes CDR1 SGHVS and CDR2 FQNEAQ. The CDR3 length is 15 residues. Trimming shortened V by 4 bases and J by 0 bases, and 9 bases separated the two germline ends. CDR3 DNA: TGTGCCAGCAGCTCGGGCAGAGCGAACACCGGGGAGCTGTTTTTT. It specifies CASSSGRANTGELFF. The full variable domain, its missing parts supplied by reference TRBV7-8 and TRBJ2-2, is GAGVSQSPRYKVAKRGQDVALRCDPISGHVSLFWYQQALGQGPEFLTYFQNEAQLDKSGLPSDRFFAERPEGSVSTLKIQRTQQEDSAVYLCASSSGRANTGELFFGEGSRLTVL.

This clonotype came up many times. J is TRBJ2-7 and V is TRBV5-1, with a weak D call TRBD1 (5 bases). Germline V gene lookup returns CDR1 SGHRS and CDR2 YFSETQ. The V end lost 4 bases, the J end lost 1 base, and 12 bases lay between the germline ends. The CDR3 totals 14 residues. CDR3 nucleotides: TGCGCCAGCAGCCATGACAGACGGTCCTACGAGCAGTACTTC. The encoded protein is CASSHDRRSYEQYF.

V and J are TRBV7-2 and TRBJ1-2, with D unresolved. The ends were cut back, 5 bases at V and 4 bases at J, with 20 bases in the middle. The germline V gene has CDR1 SGHTA and CDR2 FQGNSA. This CDR3 region has 16 residues. Here the CDR3 reads CASSAYPGREGYGYTF. The CDR3 DNA is TGTGCCAGCAGCGCCTACCCGGGCCGCGAAGGCTATGGCTACACCTTC.

The chain links TRBV7-9 to TRBJ2-1; 9 nucleotides match TRBD1. After removal of 7 bases from V and 2 bases from J, the junction contained 9 bases not matched to a gene. Germline CDR1 is SEHNR and CDR2 is FQNEAQ (reference sequence). The CDR3 totals 16 residues. The CDR3 here is CASTSGDRVPYNEQFF. The CDR3 nucleotides are TGTGCCAGCACCTCCGGGGACAGGGTCCCCTACAATGAGCAGTTCTTC.

The rearrangement joins TRBV20-1 to TRBJ2-7; 7 bases align to TRBD1. Germline V gene data show CDR1 as DFQATT and CDR2 as SNEGSKA (reference sequence). CDR3 length: 13 residues. V gave up 3 bases and J gave up 3 bases; unmatched junction bases: 5. The CDR3 nucleotides read TGCAGTGCTAGTCCCAGGGGGTTCTACGAGCAGTACTTC. Protein: CSASPRGFYEQYF.

This clonotype was observed many times. The J gene is TRBJ2-3, the V gene TRBV11-3; 12 bases map to TRBD2. The CDR3 extends over 14 amino acids. J was trimmed by 6 bases and V by 5 bases; bases with no gene match: 3. Germline CDR1 SGHNT, CDR2 YENEEA. CDR3 sequence reads: CASSVTSGGDTQYF. Written as DNA, the CDR3 is TGTGCCAGCAGCGTAACTAGCGGGGGGGATACGCAGTATTTT. The whole variable domain, filled in from reference TRBV11-3 and TRBJ2-3, reads EAGVVQSPRYKIIEKKQPVAFWCNPISGHNTLYWYLQNLGQGPELLIRYENEEAVDDSQLPKDRFSAERLKGVDSTLKIQPAELGDSAVYLCASSVTSGGDTQYFGPGTRLTVL.

V usage is TRBV5-1 and J usage is TRBJ2-1, with 12 positions matching TRBD2. The CDR3 covers 14 residues. Trimming cost V 4 bases and J 7 bases; bases outside gene matches: 3. Germline assignment: CDR1 SGHRS and CDR2 YFSETQ. CDR3 loop: CASSEGTSGNEQFF. The DNA for the CDR3 is TGCGCCAGCAGCGAAGGGACTAGCGGGAATGAGCAGTTCTTC.

The chain employs TRBV7-9 and TRBJ2-7; D might be TRBD1 (5 bases). The CDR3 runs 11 residues. V was clipped by 5 bases and J by 10 bases, with 12 bases between them. Germline loops: CDR1 SEHNR, CDR2 FQNEAQ (reference sequence). CDR3 amino acids: CASSTNRYQYF. The CDR3 region has the DNA TGTGCCAGCAGCACAAACAGGTACCAGTACTTC.

This clonotype was seen more than once but under ten times. The gene calls are TRBV27 and TRBJ2-3, with no clear D. V shed 0 bases and J shed 1 base, with 8 bases lying between them. Germline-derived CDR1 and CDR2 are MNHEY and SMNVEV (reference sequence). The CDR3 consists of 15 residues. In DNA form, the CDR3 reads TGTGCCAGCAGTTTATCGAGCTACCGCACAGATACGCAGTATTTT. It is translated as CASSLSSYRTDTQYF.

This CDR3 is CASRAVEGGYTF. The DNA of the CDR3 is TGTGCCAGCAGGGCCGTAGAGGGGGGCTACACCTTC. The chain employs TRBV7-9 and TRBJ1-2, with D perhaps TRBD1 (5 bases). The length of the CDR3 is 12 residues. Trimming removed 6 bases at V and 8 bases at J, with 13 bases between. CDR1 is SEHNR and CDR2 is FQNEAQ in the germline V gene (reference sequence).

The chain combines TRBV10-3 with TRBJ2-7, with 7 bases matching TRBD2. Germline trimming cut 3 bases from V and 0 bases from J; bases unmatched to any gene: 5. This CDR3 contains 15 residues. The germline CDR1 and CDR2 sequences are ENHRY and SYGVKD. The CDR3: CAISESGTLSYEQYF. The CDR3 coding sequence is TGTGCCATCAGTGAAAGCGGGACCCTCTCCTACGAGCAGTACTTC.

This sequence joins TRBV12-3 or TRBV12-4 and TRBJ1-4, with D perhaps TRBD1 (5 bases). CDR3 size: 14 residues. V lost 6 bases to trimming and J lost 5 bases, with 13 bases between them. The CDR3 region is CASSNTGSNEKLFF. The CDR3 coding sequence is TGTGCCAGCAGCAATACAGGCTCCAATGAAAAACTGTTTTTT.

This clonotype has at least ten counts. The J gene is TRBJ1-2, the V gene TRBV10-2; perhaps TRBD1 as D (6 bases). Germline CDR1 reads WSHSY; CDR2 reads SAAADI. The CDR3 is made up of 16 amino acids. The ends were cut back, 7 bases at V and 3 bases at J, with 21 bases in the middle. CDR3 in DNA: TGCGCCAGCAATACTAGGCGGGGGCTCATGGACTATGGCTACACCTTC. Translating gives CASNTRRGLMDYGYTF.

The V call is TRBV2, the J call TRBJ1-5; D is unclear. Trimming took 6 bases from V and 4 from J, leaving 10 bases between them. Germline loops: CDR1 SNHLY, CDR2 FYNNEI. CDR3 length: 13 amino acids. The CDR3 sequence is CASRGTQNQPQHF. DNA for the CDR3: TGTGCCAGCAGGGGCACCCAGAATCAGCCCCAGCATTTT.

V usage is TRBV2 and J usage is TRBJ2-5, with 7 bases matching TRBD2. Germline V gene data show CDR1 as SNHLY and CDR2 as FYNNEI. V dropped 2 bases and J dropped 4; count of bases not matched to a gene: 10. CDR3 length equals 16 residues. The DNA for the CDR3 is TGTGCCAGCAGTGAAACTAGCGCCCGTGGGTTAGAGACCCAGTACTTC. Amino acid sequence: CASSETSARGLETQYF.

This clonotype was counted a single time. The chain has TRBV20-1 and TRBJ1-3; D unresolved. The CDR3 has 13 amino acids. In germline, CDR1 is DFQATT, CDR2 SNEGSKA (reference sequence). V lost 3 bases and J lost 2, with 8 bases in between. This chain's CDR3 is CSARRFPGNTIYF. The CDR3 DNA reads TGCAGTGCTAGGCGGTTCCCTGGAAACACCATATATTTT.